Shown below are 11 T cell receptor beta chains from a single sample sequenced in a study of OX40 agonist ivuxolimab in advanced cancers. Libraries were prepared through the immunoSEQ multiplex PCR assay. Not all clones reach the TCRdb copy of this immuneACCESS table, which keeps in-frame sequences only. Checked studies attribute under half of the gap to unresolved V genes and leave the rest unexplained. This sample gives tens of thousands of clones in total; roughly 91% of them show up just once. 0.33% of the sample comes from the top ten. The source was CD4+ or CD8+ T cells sorted from blood, collected in a trial of the OX40 agonist ivuxolimab. The receptor set was obtained from an adult with an advanced solid tumor such as melanoma, head and neck, liver or kidney cancer.

This clone came up once. The CDR3 sequence: CASSARTDRVDTEAFF. Here the CDR3 DNA reads TGTGCCAGCAGTGCCCGGACCGACAGGGTGGACACTGAAGCTTTCTTT. V gene TRBV28 combines with J gene TRBJ1-1; 7 bases align to TRBD1. The V gene's germline CDR1 is MDHEN and CDR2 SYDVKM. This CDR3 has 16 residues. V lost 5 bases to trimming and J lost 3 bases; unmatched junction nucleotides: 12.

The chain is built from TRBV6-1 and TRBJ2-5, with D maybe TRBD1 (5 bases). CDR1 and CDR2 (germline): MNHNS, SASEGT. V was shortened by 6 bases and J by 5 bases, with 13 bases between the two germline ends. CDR3 length: 13 residues. CDR3 residues: CASRFSGMETQYF. As DNA, the CDR3 is TGTGCCAGCAGGTTCTCAGGGATGGAGACCCAGTACTTC.

This chain joins TRBV6-1 and TRBJ2-2, with TRBD1 identical over 7 bases. After removal of 5 bases from V and 0 bases from J, the junction contained 3 bases not matched to a gene. The CDR3 is 15 amino acids. Per the germline V gene, CDR1 is MNHNS and CDR2 is SASEGT. CDR3 protein: CASSRQGTNTGELFF. The CDR3 DNA reads TGTGCCAGCAGTCGACAGGGAACGAACACCGGGGAGCTGTTTTTT.

This chain joins TRBV6-1 and TRBJ1-1; 8 bases are shared with TRBD1. Unmatched junction bases numbered 14, after V lost 4 bases and J lost 13 bases. CDR1 and CDR2 from the germline V gene are MNHNS and SASEGT. CDR3 length: 14 amino acids. The chain's CDR3 is CASSVRQGPYPGFF. CDR3 DNA: TGTGCCAGCAGTGTCAGACAGGGGCCCTACCCCGGTTTCTTT.

This sequence joins TRBV21-1 and TRBJ1-2. TRBV21-1 is a pseudogene locus. CDR3 size: 14 residues. CDR3: CASSVTGAGYGYTF. The DNA of the CDR3 is TGTGCCAGCAGCGTAACGGGGGCAGGCTATGGCTACACCTTC.

The chain uses TRBV7-9 and TRBJ1-4; D possibly corresponds to TRBD1 (5 bases). From germline, CDR1 is SEHNR and CDR2 FQNEAQ (reference sequence). The CDR3 spans 16 residues. Between the trimmed V and J ends, which lost 5 bases and 3 bases, there was a span of 16 bases. CDR3 sequence: CASSPMGELANEKLFF. DNA of the CDR3: TGTGCCAGCAGCCCCATGGGGGAGCTAGCTAATGAAAAACTGTTTTTT.

This clone was seen only once. The chain links TRBV23-1 to TRBJ1-5; no firm D call. TRBV23-1 is noted as an ORF with a role that remains uncertain. The ends were cut back, 3 bases at V and 11 bases at J, with 8 bases in the middle. The CDR3 extends over 11 amino acids. The CDR3 spells CASSHWCSQHF. Written as DNA, the CDR3 is TGCGCCAGCAGTCATTGGTGCTCCCAGCATTTT.

The chain links TRBV27 to TRBJ1-3; weak D call: TRBD1 (6 bases). There are 12 residues in the CDR3. V was trimmed by 10 bases and J by 4 bases, leaving 11 bases between them. CDR1 and CDR2 from the germline V gene are MNHEY and SMNVEV (reference sequence). DNA of the CDR3: TGTGCCACCAAGGGGGGAGGAAACACCATATATTTT. Translation gives CATKGGGNTIYF.

This chain uses TRBV10-3 with TRBJ1-5, with 12 bases fitting TRBD1. Germline lookup yields CDR1 ENHRY and CDR2 SYGVKD. J was trimmed by 6 bases and V by 4 bases; bases with no gene match: 4. CDR3 length: 15 amino acids. CDR3 DNA: TGTGCCATCAGTGGCGGGACAGGGGGCTTTCAGCCCCAGCATTTT. Its protein is CAISGGTGGFQPQHF.

The sample holds a few counts of this clone. The chain joins TRBV6-6 to TRBJ2-7, with D perhaps matching TRBD1 (5 bases). The length of the CDR3 is 15 residues. Per the germline V gene, CDR1 is MNHNY and CDR2 is SVGAGI (reference sequence). Trimming removed 2 bases at V and 1 base at J, with 12 bases between. The CDR3 loop reads CASSYAQGRSYEQYF. For the CDR3, the DNA is TGTGCCAGCAGTTACGCCCAGGGTAGGTCCTACGAGCAGTACTTC.

The chain links TRBV7-9 to TRBJ2-5; no clear D gene. The CDR3 contains 13 residues. Germline V CDR1 and CDR2: SEHNR, FQNEAQ (reference sequence). The V and J ends lost 2 bases and 5 bases respectively, with 9 bases between them. In DNA form, the CDR3 reads TGTGCCAGCAGCTTAACTGGGTATGAGACCCAGTACTTC. This encodes CASSLTGYETQYF.